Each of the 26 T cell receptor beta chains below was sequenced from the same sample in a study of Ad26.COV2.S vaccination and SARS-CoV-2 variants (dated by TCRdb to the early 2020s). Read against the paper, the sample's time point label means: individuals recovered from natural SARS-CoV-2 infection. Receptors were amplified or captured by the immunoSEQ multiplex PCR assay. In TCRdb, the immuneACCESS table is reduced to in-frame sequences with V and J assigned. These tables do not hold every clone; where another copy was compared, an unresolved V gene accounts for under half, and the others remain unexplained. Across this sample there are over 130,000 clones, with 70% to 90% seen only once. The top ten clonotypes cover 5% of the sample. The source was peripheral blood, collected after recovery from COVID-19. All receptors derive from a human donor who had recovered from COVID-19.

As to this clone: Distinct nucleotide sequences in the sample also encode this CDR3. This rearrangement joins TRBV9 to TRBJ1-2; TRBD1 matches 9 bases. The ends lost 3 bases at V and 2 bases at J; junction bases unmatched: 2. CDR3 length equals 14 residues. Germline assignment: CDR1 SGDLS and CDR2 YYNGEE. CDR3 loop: CASSAQGANYGYTF. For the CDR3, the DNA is TGTGCCAGCAGCGCACAGGGGGCGAACTATGGCTACACCTTC.

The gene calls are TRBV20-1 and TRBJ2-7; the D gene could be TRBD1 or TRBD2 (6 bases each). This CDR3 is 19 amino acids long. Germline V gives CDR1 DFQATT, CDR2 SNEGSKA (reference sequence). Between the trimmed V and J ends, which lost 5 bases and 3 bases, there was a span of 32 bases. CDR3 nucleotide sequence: TGCAGTGCTGGTGCGACGGGGGCGTTTGTAATTCATGGTATCTACGAGCAGTACTTC. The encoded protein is CSAGATGAFVIHGIYEQYF.

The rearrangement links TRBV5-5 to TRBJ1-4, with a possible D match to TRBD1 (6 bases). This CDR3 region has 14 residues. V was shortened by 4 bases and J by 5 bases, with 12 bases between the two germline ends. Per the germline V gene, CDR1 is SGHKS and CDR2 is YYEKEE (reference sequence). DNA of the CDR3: TGTGCCAGCAGCCGCGGACAGAGAAATGAAAAACTGTTTTTT. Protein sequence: CASSRGQRNEKLFF.

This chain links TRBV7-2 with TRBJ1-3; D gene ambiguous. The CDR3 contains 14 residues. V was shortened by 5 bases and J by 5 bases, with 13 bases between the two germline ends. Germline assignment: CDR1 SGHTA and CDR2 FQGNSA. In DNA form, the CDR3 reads TGTGCCAGCAGCGCCAATGGGCGGCGAAACACCATATATTTT. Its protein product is CASSANGRRNTIYF.

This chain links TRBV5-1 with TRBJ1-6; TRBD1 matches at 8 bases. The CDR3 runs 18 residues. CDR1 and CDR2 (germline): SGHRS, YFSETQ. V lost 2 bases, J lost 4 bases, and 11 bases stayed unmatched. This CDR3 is CASSLGTSGGQYNSPLHF. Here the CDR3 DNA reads TGCGCCAGCAGCTTAGGGACTTCAGGGGGCCAATATAATTCACCCCTCCACTTT.

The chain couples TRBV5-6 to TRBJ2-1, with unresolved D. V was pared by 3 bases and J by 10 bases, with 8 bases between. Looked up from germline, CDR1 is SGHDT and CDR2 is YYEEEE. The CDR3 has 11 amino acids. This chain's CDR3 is CASSSFGEQFF. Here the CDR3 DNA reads TGTGCCAGCAGCTCTTTTGGGGAGCAGTTCTTC.

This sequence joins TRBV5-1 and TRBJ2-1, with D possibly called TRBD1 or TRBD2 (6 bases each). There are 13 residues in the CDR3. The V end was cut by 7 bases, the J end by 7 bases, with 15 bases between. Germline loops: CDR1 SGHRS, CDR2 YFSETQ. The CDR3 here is CASRLGGQNEQFF. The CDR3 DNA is TGCGCCAGCCGCCTTGGGGGGCAGAATGAGCAGTTCTTC.

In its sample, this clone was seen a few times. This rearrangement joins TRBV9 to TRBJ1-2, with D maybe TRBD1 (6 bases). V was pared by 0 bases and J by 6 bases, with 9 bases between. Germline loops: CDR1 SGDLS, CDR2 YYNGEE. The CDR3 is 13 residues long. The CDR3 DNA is TGTGCCAGCAGCGTAGCGGGGGCGGATGGCTACACCTTC. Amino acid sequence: CASSVAGADGYTF.

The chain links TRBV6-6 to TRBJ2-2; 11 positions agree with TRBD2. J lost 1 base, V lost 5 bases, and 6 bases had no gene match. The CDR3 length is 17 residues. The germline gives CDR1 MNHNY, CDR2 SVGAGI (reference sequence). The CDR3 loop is CASSHRLAGMNTGELFF. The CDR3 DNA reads TGTGCCAGCAGTCATCGACTAGCGGGGATGAACACCGGGGAGCTGTTTTTT.

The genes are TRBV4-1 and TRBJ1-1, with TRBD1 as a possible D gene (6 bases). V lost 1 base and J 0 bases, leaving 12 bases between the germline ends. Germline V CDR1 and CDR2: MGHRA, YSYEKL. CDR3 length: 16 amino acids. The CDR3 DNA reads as TGCGCCAGCAGCCAAGGGGGGGCTTTTATGAACACTGAAGCTTTCTTT. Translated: CASSQGGAFMNTEAFF.

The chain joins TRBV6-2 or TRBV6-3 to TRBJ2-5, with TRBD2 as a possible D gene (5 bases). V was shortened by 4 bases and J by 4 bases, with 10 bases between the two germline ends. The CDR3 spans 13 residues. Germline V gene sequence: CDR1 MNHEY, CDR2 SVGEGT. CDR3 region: CASSSSGLETQYF. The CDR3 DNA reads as TGTGCCAGCAGTTCATCAGGACTAGAGACCCAGTACTTC.

The CDR3 bases are TGTGCCAGCAGCCCCGAGAACCAAGAGACCCAGTACTTC. Translation: CASSPENQETQYF. The rearrangement joins TRBV12-3 or TRBV12-4 to TRBJ2-5, with no clear D. This CDR3 has 13 amino acids. V lost 6 bases, J lost 0 bases, and 8 bases lay in between.

The CDR3 DNA reads TGTGCCAGCAGCTTAGGTGGGGGGCCCTACGAGCAGTACTTC. Amino acid sequence: CASSLGGGPYEQYF. The J gene is TRBJ2-7, the V gene TRBV7-9; D could derive from TRBD1 or TRBD2 (6 bases each). Germline V lookup: CDR1 SEHNR, CDR2 FQNEAQ (reference sequence). V lost 1 base and J 2 bases, leaving 9 bases between the germline ends. The CDR3 spans 14 residues. Using reference TRBV7-9 and TRBJ2-7 for the parts outside the CDR3, the full variable domain is DTGVSQNPRHKITKRGQNVTFRCDPISEHNRLYWYRQTLGQGPEFLTYFQNEAQLEKSRLLSDRFSAERPKGSFSTLEIQRTEQGDSAMYLCASSLGGGPYEQYFGPGTRLTVT.

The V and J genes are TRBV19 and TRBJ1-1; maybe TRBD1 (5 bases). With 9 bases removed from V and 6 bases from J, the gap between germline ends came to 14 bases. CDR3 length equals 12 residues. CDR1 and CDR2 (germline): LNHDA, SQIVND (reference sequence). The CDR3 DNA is TGTGCCAGCCAAACAGGATTTGCTGAAGCTTTCTTT. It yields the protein CASQTGFAEAFF. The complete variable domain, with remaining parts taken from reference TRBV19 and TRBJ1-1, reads DGGITQSPKYLFRKEGQNVTLSCEQNLNHDAMYWYRQDPGQGLRLIYYSQIVNDFQKGDIAEGYSVSREKKESFPLTVTSAQKNPTAFYLCASQTGFAEAFFGQGTRLTVV.

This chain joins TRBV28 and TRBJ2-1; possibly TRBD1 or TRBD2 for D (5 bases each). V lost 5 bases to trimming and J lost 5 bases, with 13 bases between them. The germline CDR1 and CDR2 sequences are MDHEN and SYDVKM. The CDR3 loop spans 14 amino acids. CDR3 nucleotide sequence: TGTGCCAGCAGTCGGGGCGACAGCCACAATGAGCAGTTCTTC. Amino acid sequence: CASSRGDSHNEQFF.

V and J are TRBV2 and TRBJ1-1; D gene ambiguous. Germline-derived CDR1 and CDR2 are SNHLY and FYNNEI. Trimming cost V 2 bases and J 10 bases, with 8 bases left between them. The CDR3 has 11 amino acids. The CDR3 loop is CASSEMSGAFF. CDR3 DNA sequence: TGTGCCAGCAGTGAAATGTCAGGAGCTTTCTTT.

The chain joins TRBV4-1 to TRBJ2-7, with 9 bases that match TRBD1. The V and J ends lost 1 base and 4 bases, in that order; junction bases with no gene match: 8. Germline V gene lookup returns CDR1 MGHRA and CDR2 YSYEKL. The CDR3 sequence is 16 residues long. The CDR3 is CASSQGETGGGYEQYF. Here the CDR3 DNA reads TGCGCCAGCAGCCAAGGGGAGACAGGGGGGGGATACGAGCAGTACTTC.

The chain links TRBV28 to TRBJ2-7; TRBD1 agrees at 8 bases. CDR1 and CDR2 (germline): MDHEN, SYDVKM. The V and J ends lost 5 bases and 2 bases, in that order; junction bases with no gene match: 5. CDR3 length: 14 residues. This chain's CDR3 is CASSAGTGPYEQYF. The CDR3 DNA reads TGTGCCAGCAGTGCAGGGACAGGCCCCTACGAGCAGTACTTC.

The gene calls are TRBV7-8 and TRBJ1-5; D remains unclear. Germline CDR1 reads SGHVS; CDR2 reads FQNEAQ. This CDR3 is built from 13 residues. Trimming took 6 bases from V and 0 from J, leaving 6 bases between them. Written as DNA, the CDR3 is TGTGCCAGCAGTGGGGATAGCAATCAGCCCCAGCATTTT. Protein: CASSGDSNQPQHF.

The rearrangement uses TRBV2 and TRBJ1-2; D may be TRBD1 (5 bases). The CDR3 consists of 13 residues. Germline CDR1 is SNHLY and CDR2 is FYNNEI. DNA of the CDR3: TGTGCTAAAACGCACGAGGGGAACTATGGCTACACCTTC. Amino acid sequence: CAKTHEGNYGYTF.

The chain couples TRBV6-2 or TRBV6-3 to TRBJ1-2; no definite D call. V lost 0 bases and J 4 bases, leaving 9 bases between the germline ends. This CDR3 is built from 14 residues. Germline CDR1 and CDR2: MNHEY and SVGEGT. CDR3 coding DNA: TGTGCCAGCAGTTACTCGACTTCCTTCTATGGCTACACCTTC. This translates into CASSYSTSFYGYTF.

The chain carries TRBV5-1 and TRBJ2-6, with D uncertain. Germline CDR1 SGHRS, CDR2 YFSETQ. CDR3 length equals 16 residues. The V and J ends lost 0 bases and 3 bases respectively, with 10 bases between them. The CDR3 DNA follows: TGCGCCAGCAGCTTGGGGGTACTCGGTGGGGCCAACGTCCTGACTTTC. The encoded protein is CASSLGVLGGANVLTF.

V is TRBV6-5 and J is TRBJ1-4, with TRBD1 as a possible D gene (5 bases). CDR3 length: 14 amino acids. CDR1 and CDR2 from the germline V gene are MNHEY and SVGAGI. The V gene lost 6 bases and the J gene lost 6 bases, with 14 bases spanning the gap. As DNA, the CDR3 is TGTGCCAGCAGGGACACGGGGTGGGATGAAAAACTGTTTTTT. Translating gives CASRDTGWDEKLFF.

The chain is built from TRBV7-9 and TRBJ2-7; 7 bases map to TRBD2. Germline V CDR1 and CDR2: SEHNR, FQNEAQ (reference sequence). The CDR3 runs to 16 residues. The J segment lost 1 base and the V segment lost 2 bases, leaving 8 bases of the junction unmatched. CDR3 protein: CASSLTFGGGSYEQYF. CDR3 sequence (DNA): TGTGCCAGCAGCTTAACCTTTGGGGGGGGTTCCTACGAGCAGTACTTC.

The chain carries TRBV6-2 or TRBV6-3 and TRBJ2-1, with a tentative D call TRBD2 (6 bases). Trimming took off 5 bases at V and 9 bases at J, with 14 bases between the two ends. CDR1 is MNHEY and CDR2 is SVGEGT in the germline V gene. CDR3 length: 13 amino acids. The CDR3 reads CASSPGGYSEQFF. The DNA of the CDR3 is TGTGCCAGCAGTCCCGGGGGATATAGTGAGCAGTTCTTC.

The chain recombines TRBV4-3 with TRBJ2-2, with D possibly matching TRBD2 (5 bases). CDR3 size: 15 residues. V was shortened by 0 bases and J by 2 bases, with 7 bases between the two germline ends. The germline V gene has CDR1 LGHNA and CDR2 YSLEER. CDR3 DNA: TGCGCCAGCAGCCAAGACGAGGGAAACACCGGGGAGCTGTTTTTT. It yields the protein CASSQDEGNTGELFF.